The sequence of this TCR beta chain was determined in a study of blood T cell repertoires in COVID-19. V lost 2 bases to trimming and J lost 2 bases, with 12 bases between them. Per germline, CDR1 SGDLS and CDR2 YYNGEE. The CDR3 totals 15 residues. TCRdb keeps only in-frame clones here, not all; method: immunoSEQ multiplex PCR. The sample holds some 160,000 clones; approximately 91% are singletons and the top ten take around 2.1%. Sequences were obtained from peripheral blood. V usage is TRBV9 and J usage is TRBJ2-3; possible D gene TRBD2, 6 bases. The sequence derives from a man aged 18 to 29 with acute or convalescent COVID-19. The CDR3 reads CASSVGSGYTDTQYF. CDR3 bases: TGTGCCAGCAGCGTCGGTAGCGGATACACAGATACGCAGTATTTT.